This T cell receptor beta chain was observed in a study of blood T cell repertoires in COVID-19. Study details: Some COVID-19 samples were acute and others convalescent; all came from the United States, Italy and Spain. T cells, B-cell-depleted T cells, or PBMCs supplied cDNA or gDNA.

In the original analysis: Amplification of reference gene primers provided the estimated nucleated cell counts. Clones were read by immunoSEQ multiplex PCR, and TCRdb kept only the in-frame ones, dropping some. V, J and clone size derive from that table, while D and trimming were established from the DNA sequence. In the table there are 180,000 or so clones, 86% of which are singletons. The specimen was peripheral blood. The source is a man aged 55-75 years with acute or convalescent COVID-19.

The CDR3 reads CASSLSGTTEAFF. For the CDR3, the DNA is TGCGCCAGCAGCTTGTCAGGAACCACTGAAGCTTTCTTT. The chain combines TRBV5-1 with TRBJ1-1; D remains unclear. The germline V gene encodes CDR1 SGHRS and CDR2 YFSETQ. The CDR3 covers 13 residues. V lost 1 base to trimming and J lost 4 bases, with 8 bases between them.